This T cell receptor (beta chain) was obtained from a study of T cells after yellow fever vaccination (dated by TCRdb to about 2019). About the investigation overall: The SMART-Seq v4 Ultra Low Input RNA kit was used to prepare libraries from fractions with low cell numbers. Two healthy male donors made up the cohort, one aged 18 to 30 years and the other aged 30 to 40 years. Bulk TCR alpha and beta repertoires were sequenced longitudinally to track T-cell clones before and after primary and booster YFV17D yellow fever vaccination. Bulk PBMC replicates and cell subsets were isolated from blood drawn at multiple timepoints before and after both primary and secondary immunization. General conclusions and limits of the study: Most clones expanded after primary vaccination were re-detected after the booster (around 96% of CD4 and roughly 87% of CD8), suggesting broad memory maintenance. Only two donors were included in the study, so the extent to which the findings can be generalized is limited. The secondary T-cell response was found to be weaker but faster than the primary response, with a peak reached on day 5 rather than on day 15. A small share of clonotypes was detected in both CD4 and CD8 compartments, with the overlap likely arising from convergent recombination. FACS-sorted repertoires could contain abundant contaminating clonotypes from the bulk population, so computational filtering was required.

In regard to this clonotype: Its binding antigen is unknown. Per-nucleotide qualities are absent, and no much larger clonotype sits a single base away.

Synthesis of TCR cDNA relied on 5'RACE template switching, a step that introduced a universal primer site along with unique molecular identifiers. cDNA synthesis was primed from both the TCR alpha and TCR beta constant segments. Libraries were amplified in two PCR steps, with sample barcodes and sequencing adapters added in the second step. Sequencing of the libraries was done on either Illumina HiSeq 2500 (2x100 bp) or NovaSeq (2x150 bp). For the original study's pipeline: MIGEC handled demultiplexing of reads and collapsing into UMI consensus sequences, while MiXCR performed V(D)J alignment. Vaccine-responding clonotypes were defined with edgeR using replicate PBMC samples, requiring FDR below 0.01 and a log2 fold change above 5 up to day 15. Bulk clonotypes were assigned CD4 or CD8 identity according to which sequenced CD4 or CD8 repertoire held them at higher abundance. TCRdb reworked the public reads: Q25 trimming with fastp, MiXCR clone assembly, productive beta chains retained. Each entry merges the rows of one CDR3 protein and shows their most common DNA and genes. TCRdb's processing, not the study's, gives the V and J calls here. The sample table shows a few hundred thousand distinct CDR3 sequences, and roughly 6.1% are seen once. Roughly 15% of the sample goes to the ten largest clones.

What the treatment or condition label conveys for this sample: live attenuated yellow fever vaccine strain. Two biological replicates of bulk PBMCs were collected at each blood-draw timepoint. PBMCs were isolated from peripheral blood using a standard Ficoll-Paque protocol. RNA was extracted with TriZol from bulk PBMCs, CD4 and CD8 fractions, and dextramer-positive and dextramer-negative fractions. The origin of this receptor is a man in his thirties or forties who received the YFV17D yellow fever vaccine. The sample was PBMCs, taken 5 days after the yellow fever booster vaccination.

At the DNA level, the sequence is TGTGCCAGCAGCCTCAAACTTGGAGGGGCGCTCACAGATACGCAGTATTTT. This translates into CASSLKLGGALTDTQYF. The sequence is built from TRBV7-2 and TRBJ2-3; TRBD2 is perhaps the D gene, given 6 matching bases. There are 17 amino acids in the CDR3, from cysteine to phenylalanine inclusive. The only DNA kept is the CDR3, 51 bases in frame from the first base. CDR1 and CDR2, per the germline V gene, are SGHTA and FQGNSA. Relative to germline, V is 5 bases shorter and J is 2 bases shorter, with 20 bases between their ends.